This T cell receptor (beta chain) is from a study of T cell clonality in common variable immunodeficiency. Trimming left V 0 bases short and J 4 bases short, with 9 bases between. CDR1 is LGHNA and CDR2 is YNFKEQ in the germline V gene. CDR3 length: 15 residues. This clone was picked up many times. The target antigen is unknown. The read terminates 3 residues ahead of where the CDR3 ends, so the germline J gene completes it. Equal genomic DNA amounts from CVID and control samples were sequenced. The table came from immunoSEQ multiplex PCR; TCRdb's copy has only in-frame clones and leaves some out. Singletons are absent from the sample, which has tens of thousands of clones. Points from the study as a whole: Patient heterogeneity in the CVID cohort limited correlations between repertoire features and clinical complications. Compared with healthy controls, CVID subjects showed increased TCRbeta clonality, mostly in about a third. In common variable immunodeficiency, TCR beta chains reportedly carried fewer deletions and N-nucleotide insertions.

The rearrangement uses TRBV4-2 and TRBJ2-2, with no clear D. Sequencing was carried out using peripheral blood mononuclear cells. This clonotype originated in a person aged 18 to 75 in good health. The CDR3 DNA, read in part, is TGTGCCAGCAGCCAAGAGGGCCGAGGCACCGGGGAG. This gives the protein CASSQEGRGTGE. In full, the CDR3 reads CASSQEGRGTGELFF.